The next 14 T cell receptor beta chains were all read from a single sample in a study of CD8 T cells in Susac syndrome. Random hexamers served to reverse transcribe roughly 0.5 to 1 ug RNA. TCRdb independently ran MiXCR on the immunoSEQ multiplex PCR reads; one entry per CDR3 protein. The table has 150,000 to 200,000 distinct CDR3 sequences, around 94% seen once. The sample comprised CD4+ T cells from PBMCs. The origin of the receptors is a human donor in good health.

V and J are TRBV18 and TRBJ2-5; D uncertain. The V end lost 2 bases, the J end lost 2 bases, and 6 bases lay between the germline ends. Germline V gives CDR1 KGHSH, CDR2 LQKENI. There are 13 residues in the CDR3. This CDR3 is CASSPSRQETQYF. CDR3 in DNA: TGTGCCAGCTCACCAAGCAGGCAAGAGACCCAGTACTTC.

This chain uses TRBV24-1 with TRBJ2-3; a weak D match, TRBD1 (5 bases). With 3 bases removed from V and 2 bases from J, the gap between germline ends came to 8 bases. In germline, CDR1 is KGHDR, CDR2 SFDVKD. The CDR3 loop spans 14 amino acids. CDR3 coding DNA: TGTGCCACCAGTGATAATGGACACACAGATACGCAGTATTTT. Translated: CATSDNGHTDTQYF.

This chain uses TRBV4-3 with TRBJ1-4, with 9 bases matching TRBD1. CDR1 LGHNA and CDR2 YSLEER come from the germline V gene. The trim removed 3 bases at V and 8 bases at J, leaving 4 bases unmatched. This CDR3 comprises 14 residues. The CDR3 DNA reads TGCGCCAGCAGCCAGAACAGGGGGCCGGAAAAACTGTTTTTT. Translated, it gives CASSQNRGPEKLFF.

J is TRBJ2-3 and V is TRBV9, with D hard to call. Germline V gives CDR1 SGDLS, CDR2 YYNGEE. The CDR3 runs 13 residues. V was trimmed by 0 bases and J by 2 bases, leaving 4 bases between them. The CDR3 loop reads CASSVAPTDTQYF. For the CDR3, the DNA is TGTGCCAGCAGCGTAGCCCCCACAGATACGCAGTATTTT.

This chain uses TRBV6-5 with TRBJ2-7; either TRBD1 or TRBD2 may supply D (5 bases each). V gave up 0 bases and J gave up 2 bases, with 8 bases separating them. The CDR3 is made up of 14 amino acids. Germline V gene lookup returns CDR1 MNHEY and CDR2 SVGAGI. The CDR3 is CASSYSGTAYEQYF. CDR3 nucleotides: TGTGCCAGCAGTTACTCGGGGACGGCCTACGAGCAGTACTTC.

The J gene is TRBJ1-5, the V gene TRBV20-1; tentative D call: TRBD1 (5 bases). Trimming took 1 base from V and 7 from J, leaving 11 bases between them. Germline CDR1 DFQATT, CDR2 SNEGSKA (reference sequence). The CDR3 has 13 residues. CDR3 region: CSARGGAGQPQHF. The CDR3 region has the DNA TGCAGTGCTAGAGGTGGGGCTGGGCAGCCCCAGCATTTT.

This sequence joins TRBV20-1 and TRBJ1-1, with 8 positions matching TRBD1. This CDR3 spans 15 amino acids. V was clipped by 5 bases and J by 3 bases; unmatched bases: 11. Germline-derived CDR1 and CDR2 are DFQATT and SNEGSKA (reference sequence). This CDR3 is CSASPIQGADTEAFF. As DNA, the CDR3 is TGCAGTGCTTCTCCCATTCAGGGGGCGGACACTGAAGCTTTCTTT.

This rearrangement joins TRBV12-3 or TRBV12-4 to TRBJ2-5; a possible D gene is TRBD2 (5 bases). The length of the CDR3 is 14 residues. V dropped 0 bases and J dropped 5 bases, with 10 bases sitting between them. The CDR3: CASSLALGSETQYF. The CDR3 DNA is TGTGCCAGCAGTTTAGCTCTAGGGAGCGAGACCCAGTACTTC.

The chain recombines TRBV12-3 or TRBV12-4 with TRBJ2-5; TRBD1 or TRBD2 may be the D gene (5 bases each). The CDR3 loop spans 15 amino acids. V was pared by 1 base and J by 4 bases, with 13 bases between. CDR3 in DNA: TGTGCCAGCAGTTTAGTCGGTGGGGGTGGAGAGACCCAGTACTTC. Encoded protein: CASSLVGGGGETQYF.

CDR3 residues: CASSLAGGFQETQYF. DNA for the CDR3: TGTGCCAGCAGCTTAGCGGGGGGGTTTCAAGAGACCCAGTACTTC. V usage is TRBV7-3 and J usage is TRBJ2-5, with 9 positions matching TRBD2. V was pared by 2 bases and J by 2 bases, with 3 bases of the junction left unmatched. CDR3 size: 15 residues. The germline V gene encodes CDR1 SGHTA and CDR2 FQGTGA.

CDR3: CALQGSGANVLTF. CDR3 bases: TGTGCCCTCCAGGGTTCCGGGGCCAACGTCCTGACTTTC. The chain joins TRBV30 to TRBJ2-6; perhaps TRBD1 as D (5 bases). Trimming pared 8 bases from V and 4 bases from J, leaving 12 bases between. This CDR3 has 13 amino acids. The germline CDR1 and CDR2 sequences are GTSNPN and SVGIG (reference sequence).

The chain couples TRBV27 to TRBJ2-7, with D tentatively TRBD2 (6 bases). In germline, CDR1 is MNHEY, CDR2 SMNVEV (reference sequence). The CDR3 totals 15 residues. V shed 3 bases and J shed 0 bases, with 12 bases lying between them. The CDR3: CASSFLSGSSYEQYF. The CDR3 nucleotides read TGTGCCAGCAGTTTCCTTAGCGGAAGCTCCTACGAGCAGTACTTC.

This clonotype occurred once. This chain joins TRBV29-1 and TRBJ1-1; 10 bases align to TRBD1. The germline V gene encodes CDR1 SQVTM and CDR2 ANQGSEA. J gave up 11 bases and V 6 bases, and 12 bases lay outside the gene matches. This CDR3 region has 13 residues. CDR3 nucleotides: TGCAGCGTCCAACAGACCGGGACAGGGGACGCTTTCTTT. Amino acid sequence: CSVQQTGTGDAFF.

The V gene is TRBV27, the J gene TRBJ1-4; 9 positions agree with TRBD1. The junction had 7 bases not matched to a gene; V was cut back by 6 bases and J by 8 bases. Per the germline V gene, CDR1 is MNHEY and CDR2 is SMNVEV (reference sequence). The length of the CDR3 is 14 residues. DNA of the CDR3: TGTGCCAGCAGGGGTGCCGGGACAGGGGAAAAACTGTTTTTT. Translated: CASRGAGTGEKLFF.